These 25 T cell receptor beta chains were all obtained from the same sample, sequenced in a study of molecular identifiers for immune sequencing clone quantification. TCRdb used MiXCR to reprocess the PCR reads, holding one entry per CDR3 protein. The top ten clones hold 0.7% to 0.95% of a sample with about 510,000 distinct CDR3 sequences, about a fifth of them seen once. The specimen sequenced was naive CD8+ T cells from blood, with Jurkat cell RNA spiked in. Regarding subset: FACS-sorted CD8+CD4-CCR7+CD45RA+ naive T cells. The receptors come from a human donor in good health. Some libraries in this study had Jurkat cell RNA spiked in.

This clonotype was detected only once. The genes are TRBV4-3 and TRBJ2-5; D possibly corresponds to TRBD2 (5 bases). The CDR3 has 15 amino acids. V lost 0 bases, J lost 4 bases, and 12 bases lay in between. The germline CDR1 and CDR2 sequences are LGHNA and YSLEER. The CDR3 coding sequence is TGCGCCAGCAGCCAAGAAGAGGGTTGGGGAGAGACCCAGTACTTC. Amino acids: CASSQEEGWGETQYF.

This clonotype came up many times. This chain links TRBV2 with TRBJ2-1; D gene ambiguous. Germline V lookup: CDR1 SNHLY, CDR2 FYNNEI. The ends were cut back, 2 bases at V and 7 bases at J, with 9 bases in the middle. This CDR3 comprises 13 residues. This CDR3 reads CASSEISPNEQFF. The CDR3 region has the DNA TGTGCCAGCAGTGAAATTAGCCCGAATGAGCAGTTCTTC.

This sequence joins TRBV6-2 or TRBV6-3 and TRBJ1-2, with 10 bases aligning to TRBD1. Germline CDR1 reads MNHEY; CDR2 reads SVGEGT. The V and J ends lost 6 bases and 0 bases, in that order; junction bases with no gene match: 7. The CDR3 is 16 amino acids. The CDR3 reads CASRPGQGPPNYGYTF. As DNA, the CDR3 is TGTGCCAGCAGACCGGGACAGGGGCCTCCTAACTATGGCTACACCTTC.

This clonotype was detected many times. The chain recombines TRBV30 with TRBJ2-1, with D uncertain. Germline-derived CDR1 and CDR2 are GTSNPN and SVGIG (reference sequence). V was clipped by 2 bases and J by 8 bases, with 7 bases between them. The CDR3 is made up of 11 amino acids. The CDR3 spells CAWSKGDEQFF. CDR3 coding DNA: TGTGCCTGGAGTAAGGGCGATGAGCAGTTCTTC. The entire variable domain, with the rest obtained from reference TRBV30 and TRBJ2-1, is as follows: SQTIHQWPATLVQPVGSPLSLECTVEGTSNPNLYWYRQAAGRGLQLLFYSVGIGQISSEVPQNLSASRPQDRQFILSSKKLLLSDSGFYLCAWSKGDEQFFGPGTRLTVL.

The chain employs TRBV11-2 and TRBJ2-5; D could derive from TRBD1 or TRBD2 (5 bases each). The V end was cut by 5 bases, the J end by 0 bases, with 16 bases between. CDR3 length: 16 residues. Germline-derived CDR1 and CDR2 are SGHAT and FQNNGV. Written as DNA, the CDR3 is TGTGCCAGCAGCGCCGAGGGGCCTACCTACCAAGAGACCCAGTACTTC. Translating it yields CASSAEGPTYQETQYF.

V gene TRBV4-3 combines with J gene TRBJ1-3; D unclear. CDR1 and CDR2 from the germline V gene are LGHNA and YSLEER. The V end lost 0 bases, the J end lost 0 bases, and 9 bases lay between the germline ends. The CDR3 runs 16 residues. The CDR3: CASSQDRSSSGNTIYF. The CDR3 bases are TGCGCCAGCAGCCAAGATCGGTCCAGCTCTGGAAACACCATATATTTT.

This clonotype was recorded many times. This rearrangement joins TRBV20-1 to TRBJ2-7, with a tentative D call TRBD1 (5 bases). The CDR3 is made up of 14 amino acids. V lost 0 bases and J 2 bases, leaving 11 bases between the germline ends. Germline V gives CDR1 DFQATT, CDR2 SNEGSKA (reference sequence). The CDR3 spells CSARDSRGTYEQYF. CDR3 sequence (DNA): TGCAGTGCTAGAGATAGTAGGGGAACCTACGAGCAGTACTTC.

A note on this clonotype: Relative to the germline gene, one junction end is altered; a read error may explain this. V usage is TRBV30 and J usage is TRBJ2-2, with D possibly matching TRBD2 (6 bases). Germline values: CDR1 GTSNPN, CDR2 SVGIG (reference sequence). This CDR3 has 13 amino acids. CDR3 sequence: CASLGPNTGGLFF. The DNA of the CDR3 is TGTGCCTCTCTGGGACCGAACACCGGGGGGCTGTTTTTT.

The chain uses TRBV7-6 and TRBJ2-7; D is unclear. Between the trimmed V and J ends, which lost 6 bases and 1 base, there was a span of 10 bases. Germline V gene lookup returns CDR1 SGHVS and CDR2 FNYEAQ. The CDR3 length is 13 residues. This CDR3 is CASRHSSSYEQYF. CDR3 bases: TGTGCCAGCAGACATTCGAGTTCCTACGAGCAGTACTTC.

This clonotype was counted at least ten times. The rearrangement joins TRBV28 to TRBJ2-2, with D perhaps TRBD1 (5 bases). V lost 5 bases and J lost 2, with 12 bases in between. CDR3 length equals 15 residues. Germline CDR1 MDHEN, CDR2 SYDVKM. The CDR3 DNA follows: TGTGCCAGCAGTCCCCAGGGTGCAAACACCGGGGAGCTGTTTTTT. Encoded protein: CASSPQGANTGELFF.

This clonotype was counted many times. The V call is TRBV4-1, the J call TRBJ2-3; 7 positions agree with TRBD2. Germline CDR1 and CDR2: MGHRA and YSYEKL. The CDR3 extends over 15 amino acids. With 4 bases clipped from V and 3 bases from J, the junction kept 7 bases outside the gene matches. The CDR3 DNA reads as TGCGCCAGCAGCCCCGCGGGCGGGGGTACAGATACGCAGTATTTT. Residues: CASSPAGGGTDTQYF.

V gene TRBV19 combines with J gene TRBJ2-1; D possibly corresponds to TRBD1 (6 bases). Germline CDR1 is LNHDA and CDR2 is SQIVND (reference sequence). There are 15 residues in the CDR3. Trimming left V 8 bases short and J 1 base short, with 15 bases between. DNA for the CDR3: TGTGCCAGTGGGATGGACAGCTCTTCCTACAATGAGCAGTTCTTC. This encodes CASGMDSSSYNEQFF.

Note on this clonotype: The conserved closing phenylalanine or tryptophan is absent in this CDR3, likely reflecting a read error. The V gene is TRBV10-1, the J gene TRBJ2-6; D not resolved. The V gene's germline CDR1 is WNHNN and CDR2 SYGVQD (reference sequence). The V end lost 3 bases, the J end lost 6 bases, and 9 bases lay between the germline ends. This CDR3 is 14 amino acids long. The CDR3 DNA follows: TGCGCCAGCAGTGACCCACTCAAGGCCAACGTCCTGACTTCC. As protein: CASSDPLKANVLTS.

This clonotype has a single count. The chain couples TRBV7-2 to TRBJ2-1; D is undetermined. With 3 bases removed from V and 0 bases from J, the gap between germline ends came to 15 bases. The germline gives CDR1 SGHTA, CDR2 FQGNSA. This CDR3 contains 17 residues. Here the CDR3 reads CASSFPDSPFSYNEQFF. The CDR3 DNA follows: TGTGCCAGCAGCTTTCCCGACTCCCCCTTCTCCTACAATGAGCAGTTCTTC. Supplemented by reference TRBV7-2 and TRBJ2-1, the full variable domain reads GAGVSQSPSNKVTEKGKDVELRCDPISGHTALYWYRQSLGQGLEFLIYFQGNSAPDKSGLPSDRFSAERTGGSVSTLTIQRTQQEDSAVYLCASSFPDSPFSYNEQFFGPGTRLTVL.

This clonotype was counted ten times or more. The CDR3 loop is CASSLPRTSFDEQFF. CDR3 sequence (DNA): TGTGCCAGCAGCTTGCCCCGAACTAGCTTCGATGAGCAGTTCTTC. This chain uses TRBV5-4 with TRBJ2-1, with TRBD2 as a possible D gene (6 bases). CDR1 is SGHNT and CDR2 is YYREEE in the germline V gene (reference sequence). This CDR3 is built from 15 residues. Trimming stripped 1 base from V and 8 bases from J, with 16 bases between.

There are a few counts of this clonotype. J is TRBJ1-3 and V is TRBV5-6, with D hard to call. The CDR3 has 16 residues. Trimming removed 0 bases at V and 2 bases at J, with 12 bases between. Germline CDR1 and CDR2: SGHDT and YYEEEE. CDR3 sequence (DNA): TGTGCCAGCAGCTTGGGGTACGCTAGTGCTGGAAACACCATATATTTT. It translates to CASSLGYASAGNTIYF.

The V gene is TRBV7-2, the J gene TRBJ2-3; D might be TRBD2 (5 bases). This CDR3 comprises 15 residues. V lost 1 base and J 9 bases, leaving 17 bases between the germline ends. CDR1 is SGHTA and CDR2 is FQGNSA in the germline V gene. The CDR3 sequence is CASSLVPGMIDTQYF. The CDR3 DNA is TGTGCCAGCAGCTTAGTACCGGGGATGATAGACACGCAGTATTTT.

There are many counts of this clonotype. The chain couples TRBV6-2 or TRBV6-3 to TRBJ1-5; the D is unclear. The V gene's germline CDR1 is MNHEY and CDR2 SVGEGT. The CDR3 length is 15 residues. Trimming removed 7 bases at V and 4 bases at J, with 17 bases between. The CDR3 bases are TGTGCCAGCATTCGGACCCCGGGAAGGAATCAGCCCCAGCATTTT. It is translated as CASIRTPGRNQPQHF.

This clonotype appeared a few times. This chain links TRBV27 with TRBJ2-5; TRBD2 is a possible D gene (6 bases). Germline V gives CDR1 MNHEY, CDR2 SMNVEV (reference sequence). With 3 bases removed from V and 5 bases from J, the gap between germline ends came to 16 bases. The CDR3 extends over 15 amino acids. CDR3 protein: CASSFGGTRRETQYF. CDR3 in DNA: TGTGCCAGCAGTTTCGGAGGGACCCGGCGGGAGACCCAGTACTTC.

At least ten counts were recorded for this clonotype. The chain uses TRBV7-9 and TRBJ1-4; D is perhaps TRBD1 (6 bases). Trimming removed 5 bases from V and 2 bases from J, with 12 bases in between. CDR3 length: 15 amino acids. Germline CDR1 SEHNR, CDR2 FQNEAQ (reference sequence). DNA of the CDR3: TGTGCCAGCAGCCAGGGGTACTATACTAATGAAAAACTGTTTTTT. It translates to CASSQGYYTNEKLFF.

The V call is TRBV13, the J call TRBJ2-7; the D gene is possibly TRBD1 (5 bases). The CDR3 loop spans 14 amino acids. Germline CDR1 PRHDT, CDR2 FYEKMQ (reference sequence). The V end lost 5 bases, the J end lost 1 base, and 12 bases lay between the germline ends. CDR3 region: CASSQGIRSYEQYF. DNA of the CDR3: TGTGCCAGCAGCCAGGGTATTCGGTCCTACGAGCAGTACTTC.

This clonotype was counted between two and nine times. The chain carries TRBV6-2 or TRBV6-3 and TRBJ2-7; a weak D match, TRBD2 (6 bases). The CDR3 runs 14 residues. The V end lost 6 bases, the J end lost 0 bases, and 12 bases lay between the germline ends. Germline V gene data show CDR1 as MNHEY and CDR2 as SVGEGT. CDR3 loop: CASRQAGLSYEQYF. CDR3 in DNA: TGTGCCAGCAGGCAAGCGGGCCTCTCCTACGAGCAGTACTTC.

Notes on this clonotype: The germline gene is not matched at one end of the junction; a read error may be the cause. V gene TRBV29-1 combines with J gene TRBJ1-1; perhaps TRBD1 as D (6 bases). The germline V gene encodes CDR1 SQVTM and CDR2 ANQGSEA. The CDR3 length is 12 residues. CDR3 DNA: TGCAACGTTGTGGGACAGAACACTGAAGCTTTCTTT. Its protein product is CNVVGQNTEAFF.

This clonotype was found a few times. CDR3: CASGPPGGGTQYF. DNA of the CDR3: TGTGCCAGCGGACCGCCCGGGGGGGGTACGCAGTATTTT. This chain joins TRBV2 and TRBJ2-3; 8 bases map to TRBD2. V trimming: 8 bases; J trimming: 8 bases; junction bases outside the gene matches: 9. Germline-derived CDR1 and CDR2 are SNHLY and FYNNEI. This CDR3 spans 13 amino acids.

This clonotype was counted many times. The chain carries TRBV28 and TRBJ2-7, with TRBD1 identical over 7 bases. The CDR3 contains 15 residues. The trim removed 3 bases at V and 1 base at J, leaving 6 bases unmatched. From germline, CDR1 is MDHEN and CDR2 SYDVKM. The CDR3 coding sequence is TGTGCCAGCAGTTTGAGGGGGCTGAAATCCTACGAGCAGTACTTC. As protein: CASSLRGLKSYEQYF.